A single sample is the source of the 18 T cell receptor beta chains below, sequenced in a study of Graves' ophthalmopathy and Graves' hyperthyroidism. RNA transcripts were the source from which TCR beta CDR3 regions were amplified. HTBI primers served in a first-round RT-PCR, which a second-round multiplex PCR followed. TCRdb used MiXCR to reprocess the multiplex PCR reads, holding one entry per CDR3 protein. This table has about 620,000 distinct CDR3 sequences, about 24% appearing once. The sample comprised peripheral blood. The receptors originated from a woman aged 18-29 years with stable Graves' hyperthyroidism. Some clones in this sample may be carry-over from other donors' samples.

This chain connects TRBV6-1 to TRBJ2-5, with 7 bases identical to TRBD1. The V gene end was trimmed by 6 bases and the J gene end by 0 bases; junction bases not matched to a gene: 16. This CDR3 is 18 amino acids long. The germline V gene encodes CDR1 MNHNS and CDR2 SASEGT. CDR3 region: CASSRGQVFHPYQETQYF. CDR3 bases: TGTGCCAGCAGCCGCGGACAGGTTTTTCACCCGTACCAAGAGACCCAGTACTTC.

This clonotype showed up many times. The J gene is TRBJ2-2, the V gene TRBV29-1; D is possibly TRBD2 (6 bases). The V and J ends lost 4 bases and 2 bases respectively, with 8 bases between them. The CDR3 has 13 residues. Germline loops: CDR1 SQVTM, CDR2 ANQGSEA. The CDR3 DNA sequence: TGCAGCGTTGCGGGAGCAAACACCGGGGAGCTGTTTTTT. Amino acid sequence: CSVAGANTGELFF.

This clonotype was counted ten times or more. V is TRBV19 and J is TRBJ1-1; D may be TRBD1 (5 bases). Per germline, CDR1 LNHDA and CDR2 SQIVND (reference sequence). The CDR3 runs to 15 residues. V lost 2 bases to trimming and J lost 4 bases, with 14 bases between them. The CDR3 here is CASSIRGIETTEAFF. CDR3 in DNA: TGTGCCAGTAGTATAAGGGGCATCGAAACCACTGAAGCTTTCTTT. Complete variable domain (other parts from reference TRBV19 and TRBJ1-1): DGGITQSPKYLFRKEGQNVTLSCEQNLNHDAMYWYRQDPGQGLRLIYYSQIVNDFQKGDIAEGYSVSREKKESFPLTVTSAQKNPTAFYLCASSIRGIETTEAFFGQGTRLTVV.

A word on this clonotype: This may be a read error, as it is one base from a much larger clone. The CDR3 coding sequence is TGTGCCAGCAGTGAGTCATTGGGGGCGGTGGGCAATCAGCCCCAGCATTTT. It encodes CASSESLGAVGNQPQHF. The chain is built from TRBV10-3 and TRBJ1-5; a possible D gene is TRBD1 (6 bases). Germline loops: CDR1 ENHRY, CDR2 SYGVKD. This CDR3 is built from 17 residues.

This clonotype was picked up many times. The CDR3 DNA reads TGTGCCAGCAGTGACGTTCTTAGGTTACAGGCGTATCAGCCCCAGCATTTT. Its protein is CASSDVLRLQAYQPQHF. The chain is built from TRBV6-4 and TRBJ1-5, with a tentative D call TRBD1 (5 bases). There are 17 residues in the CDR3. CDR1 is MRHNA and CDR2 is SNTAGT in the germline V gene. V was pared by 2 bases and J by 5 bases, with 19 bases between.

CDR3 nucleotides: TGTGCCAGCACCCCCAGGGTAAATCAGCCCCAGCATTTT. It encodes CASTPRVNQPQHF. The V gene is TRBV12-3 or TRBV12-4, the J gene TRBJ1-5; TRBD1 might be the D (5 bases). The CDR3 length is 13 residues. V shed 7 bases and J shed 4 bases, with 11 bases lying between them.

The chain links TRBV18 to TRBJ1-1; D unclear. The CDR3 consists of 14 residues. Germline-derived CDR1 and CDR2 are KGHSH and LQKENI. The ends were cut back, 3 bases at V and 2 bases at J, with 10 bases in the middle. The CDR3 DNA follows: TGTGCCAGCTCACCGAAGACGGAAAACACTGAAGCTTTCTTT. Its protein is CASSPKTENTEAFF.

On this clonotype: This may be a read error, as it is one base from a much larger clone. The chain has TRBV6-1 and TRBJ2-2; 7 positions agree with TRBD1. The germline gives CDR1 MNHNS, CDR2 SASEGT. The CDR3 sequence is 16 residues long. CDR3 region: CASTKRGRTDTGELCF. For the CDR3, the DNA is TGTGCCAGCACCAAGAGGGGGCGCACGGACACCGGGGAGCTGTGTTTT.

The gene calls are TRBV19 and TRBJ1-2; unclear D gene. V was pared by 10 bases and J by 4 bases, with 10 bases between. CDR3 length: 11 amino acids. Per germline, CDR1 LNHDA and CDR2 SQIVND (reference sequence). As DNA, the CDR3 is TGTGCCACTTTGGACGGCTATGGCTACACCTTC. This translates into CATLDGYGYTF.

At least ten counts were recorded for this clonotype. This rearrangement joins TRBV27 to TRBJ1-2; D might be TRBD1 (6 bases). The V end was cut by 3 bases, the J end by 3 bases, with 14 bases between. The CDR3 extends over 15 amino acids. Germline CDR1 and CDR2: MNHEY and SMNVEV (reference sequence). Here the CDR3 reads CASSFSAGAHYGYTF. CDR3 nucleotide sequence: TGTGCCAGCAGTTTTTCTGCGGGGGCCCACTATGGCTACACCTTC.

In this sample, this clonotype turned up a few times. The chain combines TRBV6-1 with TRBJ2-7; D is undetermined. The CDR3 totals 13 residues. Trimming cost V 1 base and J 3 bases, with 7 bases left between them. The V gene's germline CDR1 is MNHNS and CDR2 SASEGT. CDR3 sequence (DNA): TGTGCCAGCAGTGAAGTCGGTTACTACGAGCAGTACTTC. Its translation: CASSEVGYYEQYF.

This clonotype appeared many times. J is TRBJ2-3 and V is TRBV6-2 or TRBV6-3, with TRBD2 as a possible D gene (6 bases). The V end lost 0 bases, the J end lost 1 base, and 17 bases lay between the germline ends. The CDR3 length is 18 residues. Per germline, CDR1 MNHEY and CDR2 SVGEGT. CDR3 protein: CASSYSTAGRGRTDTQYF. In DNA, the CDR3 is TGTGCCAGCAGTTACTCTACCGCTGGGCGGGGACGCACAGATACGCAGTATTTT.

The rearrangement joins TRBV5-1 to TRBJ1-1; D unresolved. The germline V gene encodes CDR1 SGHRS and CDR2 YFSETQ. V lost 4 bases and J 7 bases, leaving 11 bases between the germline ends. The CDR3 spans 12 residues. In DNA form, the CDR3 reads TGCGCCAGCAGCGCGGGATGGGGTGAAGCTTTCTTT. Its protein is CASSAGWGEAFF.

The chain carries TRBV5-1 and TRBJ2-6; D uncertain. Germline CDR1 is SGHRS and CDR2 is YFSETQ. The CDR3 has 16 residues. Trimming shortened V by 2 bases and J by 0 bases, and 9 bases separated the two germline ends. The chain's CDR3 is CASSLLANSGANVLTF. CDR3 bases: TGCGCCAGCAGCTTATTGGCGAACTCTGGGGCCAACGTCCTGACTTTC.

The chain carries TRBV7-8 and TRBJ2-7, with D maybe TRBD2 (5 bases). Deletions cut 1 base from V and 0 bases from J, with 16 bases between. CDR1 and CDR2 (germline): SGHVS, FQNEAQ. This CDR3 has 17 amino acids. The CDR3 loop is CASSLGTRENSSYEQYF. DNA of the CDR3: TGTGCCAGCAGCTTAGGGACTCGTGAAAACAGCTCCTACGAGCAGTACTTC.

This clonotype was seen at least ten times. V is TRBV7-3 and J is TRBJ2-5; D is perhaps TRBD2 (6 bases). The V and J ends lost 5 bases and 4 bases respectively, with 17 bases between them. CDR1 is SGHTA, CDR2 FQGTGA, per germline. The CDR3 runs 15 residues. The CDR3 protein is CASSRTGTPRETQYF. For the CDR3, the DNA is TGTGCCAGCAGCCGCACCGGGACTCCAAGAGAGACCCAGTACTTC.

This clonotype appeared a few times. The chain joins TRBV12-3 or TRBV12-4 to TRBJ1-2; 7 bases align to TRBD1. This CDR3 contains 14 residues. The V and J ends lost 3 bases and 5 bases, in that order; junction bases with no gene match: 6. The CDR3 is CASSLSDRYYGYTF. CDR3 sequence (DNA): TGTGCCAGCAGTTTGTCGGACAGGTATTATGGCTACACCTTC.

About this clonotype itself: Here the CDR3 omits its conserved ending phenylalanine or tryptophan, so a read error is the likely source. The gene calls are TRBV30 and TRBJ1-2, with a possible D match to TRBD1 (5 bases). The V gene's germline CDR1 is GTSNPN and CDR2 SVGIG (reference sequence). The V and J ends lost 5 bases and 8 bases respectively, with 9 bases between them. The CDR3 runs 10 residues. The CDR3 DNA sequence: TGTGCCTGGGACAGAGGGGGCTACACCGTC. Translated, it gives CAWDRGGYTV.